This entry is about one T cell receptor (beta chain). Its specificity is unknown. Sequencing used immunoSEQ multiplex PCR; TCRdb keeps in-frame clones, though not all of them. The sample holds 120,000 or so clones, roughly 90% seen once. This sample was taken from a study of T cell responses to AZD1222 COVID-19 vaccine. Broader study findings: Close to half of spike-specific TCRs reportedly recognize unmutated variant regions. Donors were mostly white British, more females; clonal diversity possibly underestimated. CD4 TCRs associated with vaccination spanned spike, dominating at 160-218 and 743-854. Recipients of two AZD1222 doses showed rising Spike-specific TCR breadth and depth.

The CDR3 contains 13 residues. The germline CDR1 and CDR2 sequences are MGHRA and YSYEKL. With 2 bases removed from V and 6 bases from J, the gap between germline ends came to 10 bases. This sequence originates from an adult in good health. This chain links TRBV4-1 with TRBJ1-1, with D maybe TRBD1 (6 bases). The sequencing here drew on peripheral blood, taken on day 0 of AZD1222 vaccination. CDR3 DNA sequence: TGCGCCAGCAGCCAACACAGGGTCGCTGAAGCTTTCTTT. Translating it yields CASSQHRVAEAFF.